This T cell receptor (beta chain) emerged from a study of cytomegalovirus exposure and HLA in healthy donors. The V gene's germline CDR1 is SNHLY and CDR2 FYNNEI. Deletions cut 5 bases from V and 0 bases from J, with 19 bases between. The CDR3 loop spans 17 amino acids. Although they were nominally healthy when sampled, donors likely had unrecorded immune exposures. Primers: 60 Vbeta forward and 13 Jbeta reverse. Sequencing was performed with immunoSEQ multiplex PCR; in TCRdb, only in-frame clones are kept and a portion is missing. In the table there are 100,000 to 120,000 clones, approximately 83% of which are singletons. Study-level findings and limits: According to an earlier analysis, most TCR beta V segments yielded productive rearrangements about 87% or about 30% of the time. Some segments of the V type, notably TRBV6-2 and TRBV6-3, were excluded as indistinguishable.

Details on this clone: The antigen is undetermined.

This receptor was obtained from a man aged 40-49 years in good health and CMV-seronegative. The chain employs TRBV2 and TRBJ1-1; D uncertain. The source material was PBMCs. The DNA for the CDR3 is TGTGCCAGCAGTCCCCCCGGGAGGGTGGAAATGAACACTGAAGCTTTCTTT. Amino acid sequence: CASSPPGRVEMNTEAFF.